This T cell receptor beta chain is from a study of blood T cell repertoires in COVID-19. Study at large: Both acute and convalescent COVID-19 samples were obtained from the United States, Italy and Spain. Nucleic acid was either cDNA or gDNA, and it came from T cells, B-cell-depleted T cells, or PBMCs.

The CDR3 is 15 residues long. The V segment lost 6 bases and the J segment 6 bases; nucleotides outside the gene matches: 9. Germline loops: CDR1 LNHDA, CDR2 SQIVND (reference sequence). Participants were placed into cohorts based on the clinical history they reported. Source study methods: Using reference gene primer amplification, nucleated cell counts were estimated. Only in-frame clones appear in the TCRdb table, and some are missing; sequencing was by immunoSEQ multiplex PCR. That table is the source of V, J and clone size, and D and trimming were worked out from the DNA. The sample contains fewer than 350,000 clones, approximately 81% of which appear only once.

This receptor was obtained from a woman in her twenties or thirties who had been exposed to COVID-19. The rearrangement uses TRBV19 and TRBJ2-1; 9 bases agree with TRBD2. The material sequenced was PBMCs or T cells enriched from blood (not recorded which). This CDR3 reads CASRTRAGGFNEQFF. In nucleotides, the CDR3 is TGTGCCAGTAGGACCAGAGCGGGAGGTTTCAATGAGCAGTTCTTC.